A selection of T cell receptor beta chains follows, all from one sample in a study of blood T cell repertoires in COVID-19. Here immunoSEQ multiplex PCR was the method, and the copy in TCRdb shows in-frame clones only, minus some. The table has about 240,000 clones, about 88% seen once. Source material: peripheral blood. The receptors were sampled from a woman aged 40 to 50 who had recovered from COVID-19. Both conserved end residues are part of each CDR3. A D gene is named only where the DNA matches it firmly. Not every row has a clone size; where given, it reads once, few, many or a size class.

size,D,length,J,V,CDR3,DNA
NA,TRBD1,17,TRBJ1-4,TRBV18,CASSRGQPEATNEKLFF,TGTGCCAGCTCACGGGGACAGCCGGAAGCAACTAATGAAAAACTGTTTTTT
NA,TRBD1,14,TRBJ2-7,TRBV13,CASSPPQGAYEQYF,TGTGCCAGCAGCCCCCCACAGGGGGCCTACGAGCAGTACTTC
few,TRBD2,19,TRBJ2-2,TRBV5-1,CASSSEGLAGGVGTGELFF,TGCGCCAGCAGCTCCGAGGGACTAGCGGGAGGAGTTGGCACCGGGGAGCTGTTTTTT
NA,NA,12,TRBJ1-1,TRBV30,CAWDHERTEAFF,TGTGCCTGGGACCACGAGAGGACTGAAGCTTTCTTT
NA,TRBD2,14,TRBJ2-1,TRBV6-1,CASSWGLVYNEQFF,TGTGCCAGCAGTTGGGGACTAGTCTACAATGAGCAGTTCTTC
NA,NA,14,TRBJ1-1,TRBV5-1,CASSLVGRGTEAFF,TGCGCCAGCAGCTTGGTTGGCAGAGGCACTGAAGCTTTCTTT
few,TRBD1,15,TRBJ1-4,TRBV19,CASSIGRDRAVKLFF,TGTGCCAGTAGTATTGGCCGGGACAGGGCGGTCAAACTGTTTTTT
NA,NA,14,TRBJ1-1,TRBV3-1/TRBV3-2,CASTSPGLGTEAFF,TGTGCCAGCACCTCCCCCGGGTTAGGCACTGAAGCTTTCTTT
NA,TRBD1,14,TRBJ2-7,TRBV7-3,CASSSTGQAAEQYF,TGTGCCAGCAGCAGCACGGGACAGGCCGCCGAGCAGTACTTC
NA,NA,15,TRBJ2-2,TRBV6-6,CASQGRGEGTGELFF,TGTGCCAGCCAGGGGCGAGGGGAAGGCACCGGGGAGCTGTTTTTT
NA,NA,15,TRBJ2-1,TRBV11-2,CASIPRGSSYNEQFF,TGTGCCAGCATCCCTAGGGGGAGCTCCTACAATGAGCAGTTCTTC
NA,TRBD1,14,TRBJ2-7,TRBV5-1,CASSLDRGTHEQYF,TGCGCCAGCAGCTTGGACAGGGGTACCCACGAGCAGTACTTC
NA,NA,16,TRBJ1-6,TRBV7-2,CASSLGGGWSNSPLHF,TGTGCCAGCAGCTTAGGGGGAGGGTGGAGCAATTCACCCCTCCACTTT
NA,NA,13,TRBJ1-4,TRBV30,CAWSLGRGEKLFF,TGTGCCTGGAGTCTGGGGAGGGGGGAAAAACTGTTTTTT
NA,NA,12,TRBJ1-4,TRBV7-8,CASSPSVGVWFF,TGTGCCAGCAGCCCTAGCGTGGGGGTATGGTTTTTT
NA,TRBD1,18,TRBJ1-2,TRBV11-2,CASSLGSLGTGGPYGYTF,TGTGCCAGCAGCTTAGGGAGCCTCGGGACAGGGGGACCCTATGGCTACACCTTC
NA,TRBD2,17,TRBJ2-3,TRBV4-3,CASSQVVAGGGADTQYF,TGCGCCAGCAGCCAAGTGGTTGCGGGAGGGGGGGCGGATACGCAGTATTTT
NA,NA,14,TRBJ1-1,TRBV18,CASSRTGRFTEAFF,TGTGCCAGCTCACGCACAGGTCGATTCACTGAAGCTTTCTTT
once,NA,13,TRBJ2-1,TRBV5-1,CASSLAGRMSQFF,TGCGCCAGCAGCTTGGCAGGTAGAATGTCCCAGTTCTTC
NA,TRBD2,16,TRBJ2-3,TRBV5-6,CASSFGLAGWGNTQYF,TGTGCCAGCAGCTTTGGGCTAGCGGGATGGGGGAATACGCAGTATTTT
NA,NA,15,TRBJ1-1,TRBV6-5,CASSYGRLMNTEAFF,TGTGCCAGCAGTTATGGGCGACTAATGAACACTGAAGCTTTCTTT
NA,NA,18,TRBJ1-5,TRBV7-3,CASSLMVGSRGRNQPQHF,TGTGCCAGCAGCTTAATGGTGGGCTCTCGAGGGCGCAATCAGCCCCAGCATTTT
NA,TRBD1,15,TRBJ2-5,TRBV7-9,CASSLGYRGRETQYF,TGTGCCAGCAGCTTAGGCTACAGGGGTCGAGAGACCCAGTACTTC
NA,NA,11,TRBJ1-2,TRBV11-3,CASSTAGAYTF,TGTGCCAGCAGCACCGCGGGGGCCTACACCTTC
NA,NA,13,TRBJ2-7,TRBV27,CASSLSRRDEQYF,TGTGCCAGCAGTTTATCGAGGCGGGACGAGCAGTACTTC
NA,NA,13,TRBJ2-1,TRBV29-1,CSGGDSSYNEQFF,TGCAGCGGGGGGGACAGCTCCTACAATGAGCAGTTCTTC
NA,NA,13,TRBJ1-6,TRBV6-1,CASSESDSSPLHF,TGTGCCAGCAGTGAATCCGACAGCTCACCCCTCCACTTT
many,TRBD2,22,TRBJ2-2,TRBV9,CASSYRPGLAGGPIGGTGELFF,TGTGCCAGCAGCTACCGCCCCGGGCTAGCGGGAGGCCCGATCGGGGGCACCGGGGAGCTGTTTTTT
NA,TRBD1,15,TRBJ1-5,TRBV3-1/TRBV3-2,CASAHRGQIGQPQHF,TGTGCCAGCGCGCATAGGGGACAGATCGGTCAGCCCCAGCATTTT
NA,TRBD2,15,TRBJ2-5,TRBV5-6,CASSWRGTSRATQYF,TGTGCCAGCAGCTGGAGGGGGACTAGCAGGGCGACCCAGTACTTC
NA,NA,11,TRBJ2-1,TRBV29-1,CSVGGWGEQFF,TGCAGCGTAGGAGGGTGGGGTGAGCAGTTCTTC
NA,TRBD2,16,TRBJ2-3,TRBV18,CASSPAGTMHTDTQYF,TGTGCCAGCTCCCCAGCCGGGACTATGCACACAGATACGCAGTATTTT
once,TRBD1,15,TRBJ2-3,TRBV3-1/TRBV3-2,CASSQDGGTADTQYF,TGTGCCAGCAGCCAAGATGGTGGGACAGCAGATACGCAGTATTTT
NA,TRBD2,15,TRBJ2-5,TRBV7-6,CASSPLAGAQETQYF,TGTGCCAGCAGCCCCCTAGCGGGCGCACAAGAGACCCAGTACTTC
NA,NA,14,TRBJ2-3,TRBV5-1,CASSRDSHGDTQYF,TGCGCCAGCAGCCGGGACTCCCACGGGGATACGCAGTATTTT
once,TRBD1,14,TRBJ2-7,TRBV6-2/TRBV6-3,CASSYRDRVFEQYF,TGTGCCAGCAGTTACCGGGACAGGGTCTTCGAGCAGTACTTC
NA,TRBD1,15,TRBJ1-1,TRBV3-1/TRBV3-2,CASSQPGQGVTEAFF,TGTGCCAGCAGCCAACCGGGACAGGGGGTCACTGAAGCTTTCTTT
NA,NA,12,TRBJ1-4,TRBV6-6,CASSYTRTGLFF,TGTGCCAGCAGTTACACCAGAACGGGACTGTTTTTT
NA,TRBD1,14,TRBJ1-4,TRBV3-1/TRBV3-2,CASSAGQGVGKLFF,TGTGCCAGCAGCGCAGGACAGGGGGTCGGGAAACTGTTTTTT
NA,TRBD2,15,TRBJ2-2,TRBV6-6,CASTPPGRSGGELFF,TGTGCCAGCACCCCCCCCGGGAGGTCGGGCGGGGAGCTGTTTTTT